This T cell receptor (beta chain) was sequenced in a study of graft-versus-host responses after intestinal transplantation (dated by TCRdb to about 2021). For the wider study: The transplants that recipients got were multivisceral, liver-intestinal, or isolated intestinal. Anti-thymocyte globulin induction was given to all recipients, followed by maintenance tacrolimus and steroids for two to three years. After intestinal transplantation, graft-versus-host and host-versus-graft alloreactive T cell clones in the graft, circulation and bone marrow were tracked using bulk TCR-beta CDR3 sequencing. Alloreactive clones were identified by sequencing pre-transplant mixed lymphocyte reaction products and comparing these products with unstimulated pre-transplant donor and recipient T cells. Of the approximately 25 intestinal transplant recipients enrolled in the cohort, one of whom was a retransplant, 3 patients without pretransplant specimens were excluded. A peak of at least 4% donor T cells among recipient peripheral blood mononuclear cells was the definition used for donor T cell macrochimerism. Rather than going through the commercial service, samples from three later patients were sequenced in-house on an Illumina MiSeq and processed with MiXCR. Broader findings and caveats from the paper: In the allografts of patients with donor T cell macrochimerism, GvH to HvG T cell clonal ratios were high. Peak levels of circulating GvH clones were associated with declines in HvG clones early after transplant. The conclusions were limited by the relatively low number and heterogeneity of the intestinal transplant patients. GvH clones were detected in recipient bone marrow, and some of these GvH clones were observed earlier in ileal mucosa or blood, consistent with an intestinal mucosal origin.

Library preparation employed the immunoSEQ multiplex PCR assay. For most patients, genomic DNA was isolated using the Qiagen DNeasy Blood and Tissue Kit and was shipped frozen to Adaptive Biotechnologies for TCR sequencing. High-throughput TCR-beta CDR3 sequencing of genomic DNA from most patients was performed by Adaptive Biotechnologies. As for how the authors treated the data: Adaptive's ImmunoSEQ software supplied the TCR sequencing data for 15 to 20 patients, while MiXCR and VDJtools were used to process a few other patients. CD4 versus CD8 sorting errors were corrected by removing sequences found in both subsets at a frequency ratio below 5:1. Because the origin of CDR3 nucleotide sequences shared between donor and recipient could not be assigned, those sequences were removed. To be classed as alloreactive, a clone needed at least 2-fold expansion over unstimulated cells and a minimum CFSE-low frequency of 0.002% (template counts) or 0.001% (read counts). Clones detected in sequenced pre-transplant spleen, lymph node, or MLR CFSE-low populations of the donor or recipient were defined as mappable. The cumulative frequency of alloreactive clones was calculated as a percentage of all sequences, weighted by copy number. Sourced from immuneACCESS, this table was stored by TCRdb with only in-frame sequences that have V and J called. A share of the clones is absent; for the studies checked, an unresolved V gene accounts for under half, and the remainder has no known explanation. The V and J calls and clone size come from that table; D and trimming were worked out from the DNA. This sample lists more than 90,000 clones; just under 95% were detected once. In total, the top ten clones hold around 1% of the sample.

The CDR3 has 14 amino acids, counting the end cysteine and phenylalanine. CDR3 DNA is the only sequence kept; it has 42 bases, read in frame from the first base. From the germline V gene, CDR1 is SGDLS and CDR2 is YYNGEE. V sheds 4 bases and J sheds 8 bases, leaving 16 bases between their ends. This clone came up once. Its antigen is currently not known. No base-level quality is on record; no much larger clone is a single base apart. The time point label for this specimen denotes: cells obtained before transplantation from donor or recipient. CD3+CD4+ and CD3+CD8+ populations were FACS-sorted from unstimulated pre-transplant donor and recipient cells taken from spleen or lymph nodes.

The sample was unstimulated CD8+ T cells sorted from spleen or lymph node cells, taken before transplant. The TCR was taken from a human donor who was the organ donor for an intestinal transplant. The rearrangement combines TRBV9 with TRBJ2-1; no D segment can be confidently identified. The nucleotide sequence reads as follows: TGTGCCAGCAGCCTTACTCTCCTAGGCGATGAGCAGTTCTTC. Its product reads: CASSLTLLGDEQFF.